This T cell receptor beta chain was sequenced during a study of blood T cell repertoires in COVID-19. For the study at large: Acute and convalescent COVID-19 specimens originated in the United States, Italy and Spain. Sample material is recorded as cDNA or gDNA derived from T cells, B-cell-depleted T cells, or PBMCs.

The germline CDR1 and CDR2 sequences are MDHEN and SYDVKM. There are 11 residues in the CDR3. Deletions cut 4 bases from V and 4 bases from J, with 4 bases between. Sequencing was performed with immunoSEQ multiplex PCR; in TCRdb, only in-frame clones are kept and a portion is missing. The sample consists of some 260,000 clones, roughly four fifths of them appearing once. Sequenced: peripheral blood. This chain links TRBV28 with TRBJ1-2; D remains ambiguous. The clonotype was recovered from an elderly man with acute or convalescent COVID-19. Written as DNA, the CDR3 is TGTGCCAGCAGTTCCTCCTATGGCTACACCTTC. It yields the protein CASSSSYGYTF.